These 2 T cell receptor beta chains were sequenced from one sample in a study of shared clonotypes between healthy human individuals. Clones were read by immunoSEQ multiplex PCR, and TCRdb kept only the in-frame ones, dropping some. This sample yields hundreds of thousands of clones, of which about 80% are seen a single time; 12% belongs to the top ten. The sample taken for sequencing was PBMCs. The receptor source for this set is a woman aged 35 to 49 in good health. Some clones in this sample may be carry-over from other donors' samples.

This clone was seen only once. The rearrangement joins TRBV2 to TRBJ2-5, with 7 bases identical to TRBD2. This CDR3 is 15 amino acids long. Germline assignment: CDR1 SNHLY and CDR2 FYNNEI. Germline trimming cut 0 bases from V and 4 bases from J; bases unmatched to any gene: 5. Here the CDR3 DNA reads TGTGCCAGCAGTGAAGCGTCGGGGGAGGGAGAGACCCAGTACTTC. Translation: CASSEASGEGETQYF.

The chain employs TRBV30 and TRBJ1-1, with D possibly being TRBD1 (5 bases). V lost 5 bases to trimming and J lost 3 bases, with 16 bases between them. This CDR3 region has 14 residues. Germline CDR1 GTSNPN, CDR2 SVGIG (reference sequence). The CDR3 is CAWYKIRDYTEAFF. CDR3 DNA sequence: TGTGCCTGGTACAAGATACGGGACTACACTGAAGCTTTCTTT. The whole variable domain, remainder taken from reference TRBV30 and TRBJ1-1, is SQTIHQWPATLVQPVGSPLSLECTVEGTSNPNLYWYRQAAGRGLQLLFYSVGIGQISSEVPQNLSASRPQDRQFILSSKKLLLSDSGFYLCAWYKIRDYTEAFFGQGTRLTVV.